This T cell receptor (beta chain) is drawn from a study of blood T cell repertoires in COVID-19. Study background: From the United States, Italy and Spain came samples of acute and convalescent COVID-19. T cells, B-cell-depleted T cells, or PBMCs supplied cDNA or gDNA.

Authors' analysis steps: Estimates of nucleated cell counts were drawn from the amplification of reference gene primers. The assay was immunoSEQ multiplex PCR, and TCRdb's table has in-frame clones only and misses some. From that table come the V and J calls and clone size; the DNA was used to work out D and trimming. The top ten hold approximately 4.5% of the sample, which has 150,000 or so clones, 70% to 80% seen once. This CDR3 spans 18 amino acids. V gave up 3 bases and J gave up 1 base; unmatched junction bases: 12. CDR1 SGDLS and CDR2 YYNGEE come from the germline V gene. The sample taken for sequencing was peripheral blood. This TCR derives from a woman older than 75 with active or convalescent COVID-19. The V and J genes are TRBV9 and TRBJ2-4; 8 positions match TRBD1. CDR3 in DNA: TGTGCCAGCAGCGGAGGACAGGGTCTTTATGTCGCCAAAAACATTCAGTACTTC. It codes for CASSGGQGLYVAKNIQYF.